This T cell receptor beta chain was found in a study of cytomegalovirus exposure and HLA in healthy donors. The primer mix had 60 Vbeta and 13 Jbeta primers. This table comes from immunoSEQ multiplex PCR, and its TCRdb copy is limited to in-frame clones, with some not included. The sample contains about 160,000 clones, roughly 80% of which appear only once. Study-wide findings and caveats: Information on immune exposure was restricted to one variable (CMV serostatus). The study flagged 150 to 200 TCR beta chains as cytomegalovirus-associated. Further analysis was carried out later, and it showed several of the most significant clusters appearing linked to common viral pathogens.

The ends were cut back, 10 bases at V and 1 base at J, with 14 bases in the middle. This CDR3 region has 14 residues. CDR1 SNHLY and CDR2 FYNNEI come from the germline V gene. As regards this clone: Its antigen is as yet unknown.

This receptor was taken from a young man in good health and CMV-seronegative. Material for sequencing was PBMCs. The rearrangement uses TRBV2 and TRBJ2-1, with D hard to call. The CDR3 region is CATRMTASYNEQFF. Here the CDR3 DNA reads TGTGCCACTAGGATGACGGCATCCTACAATGAGCAGTTCTTC.